This T cell receptor (beta chain) comes out of a study of cytomegalovirus exposure and HLA in healthy donors. The CDR3 is 15 residues long. Trimming left V 6 bases short and J 1 base short, with 14 bases between. Germline V lookup: CDR1 SGHTS, CDR2 YDEGEE. Primers included in the PCR were 60 Vbeta and 13 Jbeta primers. The protocol was immunoSEQ multiplex PCR, while the TCRdb copy is restricted to in-frame clones and leaves out a portion. The sample consists of around 110,000 clones, around 60% of them appearing once. This chain connects TRBV5-8 to TRBJ1-5; D is possibly TRBD1 (5 bases). The source material was PBMCs. This clonotype was sampled from a woman in her thirties or forties in good health and CMV-seropositive. CDR3 in amino acids: CASTWGGASNQPQHF. The CDR3 bases are TGTGCCAGCACCTGGGGGGGAGCGAGCAATCAGCCCCAGCATTTT.